Listed below are T cell receptor beta chains from one sample, sequenced in a study of vaccination and CD4 T cells after COVID-19. The antigens for these receptors are not known. Via MiXCR, TCRdb re-called the PCR reads, giving one row per CDR3 protein. The repertoire has about 14,000 distinct CDR3 sequences, roughly 50% of them found once; the top ten carry about 4.2%. Sequencing was performed on CD4+ T cells from blood, cultured in vitro, taken before SARS-CoV-2 vaccination. The origin of the receptors is a human donor who had recovered from COVID-19. The CDR3 runs from the conserved cysteine through the conserved F or W. Fields, in order: clone size, J gene, D gene, V gene, CDR3 protein, CDR3 DNA. A D gene is named only where the DNA matches it firmly. A clone size is listed for some rows: how often the clone was seen (once, few, many), or a class if it is expanded.

clone_size: .; j_call: TRBJ1-1; d_call: TRBD1; v_call: TRBV9; cdr3_aa: CASSVVPGGGTEAFF; cdr3_nt: TGTGCCAGCAGCGTAGTCCCAGGGGGAGGCACTGAAGCTTTCTTT
clone_size: .; j_call: TRBJ2-5; d_call: TRBD2; v_call: TRBV6-1; cdr3_aa: CASSARTSGGAETQYF; cdr3_nt: TGTGCCAGCAGTGCGAGGACTAGCGGGGGGGCAGAGACCCAGTACTTC
clone_size: .; j_call: TRBJ2-5; d_call: .; v_call: TRBV4-1; cdr3_aa: CASKGLGLSETQYF; cdr3_nt: TGCGCCAGCAAGGGCCTAGGGCTTTCGGAGACCCAGTACTTC
clone_size: few; j_call: TRBJ1-5; d_call: .; v_call: TRBV21-1; cdr3_aa: CASSKGRQLINQPQHF; cdr3_nt: TGTGCCAGCAGCAAAGGTAGACAATTAATTAATCAGCCCCAGCATTTT
clone_size: .; j_call: TRBJ2-2; d_call: TRBD2; v_call: TRBV20-1; cdr3_aa: CSARDQLAGGTNTGELFF; cdr3_nt: TGCAGTGCTAGAGATCAACTAGCGGGGGGAACGAACACCGGGGAGCTGTTTTTT
clone_size: .; j_call: TRBJ2-7; d_call: TRBD2; v_call: TRBV5-1; cdr3_aa: CASSIGLLADSYEQYF; cdr3_nt: TGCGCCAGCAGCATAGGGCTCCTAGCGGACTCCTACGAGCAGTACTTC
clone_size: few; j_call: TRBJ1-5; d_call: .; v_call: TRBV20-1; cdr3_aa: CSARVSGDQPQHF; cdr3_nt: TGCAGTGCTAGAGTCTCTGGGGATCAGCCCCAGCATTTT
clone_size: .; j_call: TRBJ2-7; d_call: TRBD1; v_call: TRBV6-2/TRBV6-3; cdr3_aa: CASSKSRTGAAYEQYF; cdr3_nt: TGTGCCAGCAGTAAATCAAGGACAGGGGCCGCCTACGAGCAGTACTTC
clone_size: .; j_call: TRBJ2-3; d_call: .; v_call: TRBV5-4; cdr3_aa: CASSRGTDTQYF; cdr3_nt: TGTGCCAGCAGCCGCGGCACAGATACGCAGTATTTT
clone_size: .; j_call: TRBJ2-5; d_call: .; v_call: TRBV15; cdr3_aa: CATSRILGGGETQYF; cdr3_nt: TGTGCCACCAGCAGGATCTTGGGGGGAGGAGAGACCCAGTACTTC
clone_size: .; j_call: TRBJ2-7; d_call: .; v_call: TRBV6-4; cdr3_aa: CASNLGNVEQYF; cdr3_nt: TGTGCCAGCAACCTCGGGAACGTTGAGCAGTACTTC
clone_size: .; j_call: TRBJ2-5; d_call: .; v_call: TRBV6-2/TRBV6-3; cdr3_aa: CASSYYGTQYF; cdr3_nt: TGTGCCAGCAGTTACTACGGGACCCAGTACTTC
clone_size: .; j_call: TRBJ2-7; d_call: TRBD1; v_call: TRBV7-8; cdr3_aa: CASSLGDRDYEQYF; cdr3_nt: TGTGCCAGCAGCTTAGGGGACAGGGATTACGAGCAGTACTTC
clone_size: .; j_call: TRBJ1-1; d_call: TRBD1; v_call: TRBV27; cdr3_aa: CATKTGGVMNTEAFF; cdr3_nt: TGTGCCACTAAAACAGGGGGGGTAATGAACACTGAAGCTTTCTTT
clone_size: .; j_call: TRBJ2-1; d_call: TRBD2; v_call: TRBV20-1; cdr3_aa: CSATPLAGGYNEQFF; cdr3_nt: TGCAGTGCGACCCCACTCGCGGGGGGGTACAATGAGCAGTTCTTC
clone_size: .; j_call: TRBJ1-5; d_call: TRBD1; v_call: TRBV20-1; cdr3_aa: CSARSAGGERQPQHF; cdr3_nt: TGCAGTGCTAGATCTGCAGGGGGCGAACGTCAGCCCCAGCATTTT
clone_size: .; j_call: TRBJ1-6; d_call: TRBD1; v_call: TRBV19; cdr3_aa: CASSIVDRERSPLHF; cdr3_nt: TGTGCCAGTAGTATAGTCGACAGGGAGAGATCACCCCTCCACTTT